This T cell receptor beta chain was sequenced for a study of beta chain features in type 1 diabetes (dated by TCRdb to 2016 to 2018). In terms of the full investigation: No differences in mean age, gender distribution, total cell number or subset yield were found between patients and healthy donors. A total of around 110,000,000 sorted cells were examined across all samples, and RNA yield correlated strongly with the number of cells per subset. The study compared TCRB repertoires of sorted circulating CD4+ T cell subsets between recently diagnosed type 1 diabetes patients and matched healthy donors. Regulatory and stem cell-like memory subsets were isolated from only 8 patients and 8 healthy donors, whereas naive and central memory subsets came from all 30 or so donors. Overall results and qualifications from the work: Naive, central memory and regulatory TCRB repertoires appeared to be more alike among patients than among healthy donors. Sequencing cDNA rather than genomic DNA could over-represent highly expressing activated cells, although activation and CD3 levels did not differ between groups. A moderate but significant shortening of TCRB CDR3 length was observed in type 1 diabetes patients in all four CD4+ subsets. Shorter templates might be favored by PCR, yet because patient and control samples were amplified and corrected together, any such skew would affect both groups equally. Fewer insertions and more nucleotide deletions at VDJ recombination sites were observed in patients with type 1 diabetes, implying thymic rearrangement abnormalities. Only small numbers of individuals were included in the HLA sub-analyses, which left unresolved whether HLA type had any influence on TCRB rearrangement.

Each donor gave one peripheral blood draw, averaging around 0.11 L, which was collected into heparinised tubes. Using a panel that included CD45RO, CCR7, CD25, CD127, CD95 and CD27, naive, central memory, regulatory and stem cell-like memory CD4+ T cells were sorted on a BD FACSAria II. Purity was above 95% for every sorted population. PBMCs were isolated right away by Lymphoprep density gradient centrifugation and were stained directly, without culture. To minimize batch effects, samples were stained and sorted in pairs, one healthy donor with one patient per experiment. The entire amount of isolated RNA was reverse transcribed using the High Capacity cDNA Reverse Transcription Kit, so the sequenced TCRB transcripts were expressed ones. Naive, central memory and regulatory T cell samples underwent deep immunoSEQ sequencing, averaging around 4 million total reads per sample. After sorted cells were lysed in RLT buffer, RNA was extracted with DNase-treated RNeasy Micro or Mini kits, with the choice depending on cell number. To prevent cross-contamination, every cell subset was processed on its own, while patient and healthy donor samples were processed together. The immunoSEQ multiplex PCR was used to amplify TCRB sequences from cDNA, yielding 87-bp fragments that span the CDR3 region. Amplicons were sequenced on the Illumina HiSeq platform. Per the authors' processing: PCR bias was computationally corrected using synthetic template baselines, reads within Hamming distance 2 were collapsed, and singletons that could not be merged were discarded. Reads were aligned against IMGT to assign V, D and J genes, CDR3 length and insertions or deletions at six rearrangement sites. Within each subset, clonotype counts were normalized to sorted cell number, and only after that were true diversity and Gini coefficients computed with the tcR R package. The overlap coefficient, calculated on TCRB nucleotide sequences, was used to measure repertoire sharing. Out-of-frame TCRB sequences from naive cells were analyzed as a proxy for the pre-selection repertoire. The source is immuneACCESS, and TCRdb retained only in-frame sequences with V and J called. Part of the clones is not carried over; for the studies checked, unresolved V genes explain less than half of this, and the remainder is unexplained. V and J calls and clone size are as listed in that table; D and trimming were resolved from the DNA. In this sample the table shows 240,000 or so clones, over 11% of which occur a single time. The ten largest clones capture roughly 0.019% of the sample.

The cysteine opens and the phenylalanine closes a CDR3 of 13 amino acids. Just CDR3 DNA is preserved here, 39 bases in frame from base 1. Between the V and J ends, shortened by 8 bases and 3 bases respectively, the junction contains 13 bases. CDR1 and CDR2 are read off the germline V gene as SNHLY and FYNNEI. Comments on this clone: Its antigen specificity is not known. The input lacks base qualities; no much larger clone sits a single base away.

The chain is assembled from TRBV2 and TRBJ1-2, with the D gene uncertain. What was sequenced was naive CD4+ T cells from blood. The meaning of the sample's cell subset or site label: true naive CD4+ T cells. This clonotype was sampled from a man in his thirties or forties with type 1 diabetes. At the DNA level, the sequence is TGTGCCAGCTCAAGCCAGGCCCACTATGGCTACACCTTC. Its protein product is CASSSQAHYGYTF.